This T cell receptor (beta chain) originates from a study of shared clonotypes between healthy human individuals. Findings and caveats of the study: Among donors, the sharing of clonotypes was expected to be influenced by sequencing depth. Only blood was sampled, and tissue TCR repertoires likely differ from blood ones.

With 6 bases removed from V and 3 bases from J, the gap between germline ends came to 12 bases. Germline V gives CDR1 MNHEY, CDR2 SMNVEV (reference sequence). There are 14 residues in the CDR3. Worth noting for this clone: Its target is unknown.

DNA at about 190 ng, about 30,000 T cell genomes, went into sorted-subset replicate PCRs. TCRdb's table, derived via immunoSEQ multiplex PCR, lists solely in-frame clones and lacks some. The sample consists of some 1.5 million clones, 95% to 99% of them appearing once. The receptor was derived from a man aged 25 to 45 in good health. Sequencing used naive CD4+ T cells sorted from blood. The subset: CD45RA+ positively selected. The J gene is TRBJ1-5, the V gene TRBV27, with a tentative D call TRBD1 (5 bases). DNA for the CDR3: TGTGCCAGCAGCGTCGACAGCCTCAATCAGCCCCAGCATTTT. Amino acids: CASSVDSLNQPQHF.